The entry below describes one TCR beta chain. Time point specified: blood 4 weeks post-SBRT, at nephrectomy. The sample's treatment: 15 Gy SBRT to primary tumor, nephrectomy 4 weeks later. The CDR3 spans 16 residues. Germline CDR1 is SGHVS and CDR2 is FNYEAQ. With 3 bases clipped from V and 1 base from J, the junction kept 7 bases outside the gene matches. This entry comes from a study of radiation and T cells in renal cell carcinoma. Measured with immunoSEQ multiplex PCR; TCRdb has only the in-frame clones, and not every one. The table lists roughly 58,000 clones, approximately 80% of them singletons.

The sequencing here drew on blood, taken from a patient whose treatment included radiotherapy and nephrectomy. This clonotype was sampled from a man aged 60 to 75 with renal cell carcinoma. The chain couples TRBV7-6 to TRBJ2-5, with TRBD1 identical over 8 bases. The DNA for the CDR3 is TGTGCCAGCAGCTTCCCCGGGACAGGCCTCCAAGAGACCCAGTACTTC. Its translation: CASSFPGTGLQETQYF.